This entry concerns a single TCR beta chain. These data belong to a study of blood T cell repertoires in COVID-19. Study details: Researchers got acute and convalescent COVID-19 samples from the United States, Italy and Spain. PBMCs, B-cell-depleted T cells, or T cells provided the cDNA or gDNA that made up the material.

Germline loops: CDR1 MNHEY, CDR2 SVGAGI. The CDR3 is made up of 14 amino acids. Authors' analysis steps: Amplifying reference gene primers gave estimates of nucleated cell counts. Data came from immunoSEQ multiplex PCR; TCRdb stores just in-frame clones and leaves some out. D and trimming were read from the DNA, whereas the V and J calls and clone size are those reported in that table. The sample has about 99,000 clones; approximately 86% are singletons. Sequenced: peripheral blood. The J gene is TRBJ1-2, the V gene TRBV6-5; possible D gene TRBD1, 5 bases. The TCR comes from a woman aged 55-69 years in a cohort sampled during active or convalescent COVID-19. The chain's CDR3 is CVSRARPEGGGYTF. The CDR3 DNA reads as TGTGTTTCCAGGGCCAGGCCGGAAGGTGGTGGCTACACCTTC.